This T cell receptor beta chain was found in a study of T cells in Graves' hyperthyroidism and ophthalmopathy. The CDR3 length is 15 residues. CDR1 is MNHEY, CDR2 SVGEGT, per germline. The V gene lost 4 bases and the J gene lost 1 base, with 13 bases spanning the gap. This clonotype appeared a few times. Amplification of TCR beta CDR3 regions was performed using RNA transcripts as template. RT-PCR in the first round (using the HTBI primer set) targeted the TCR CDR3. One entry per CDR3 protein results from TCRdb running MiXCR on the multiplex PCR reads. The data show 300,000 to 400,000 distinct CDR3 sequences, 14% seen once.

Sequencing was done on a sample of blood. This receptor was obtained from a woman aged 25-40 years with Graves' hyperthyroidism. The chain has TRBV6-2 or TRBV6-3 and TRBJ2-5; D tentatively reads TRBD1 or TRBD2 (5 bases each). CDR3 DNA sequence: TGTGCCAGCAGTTCCCAGGGACGGAGCCAAGAGACCCAGTACTTC. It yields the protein CASSSQGRSQETQYF.